Sequencing of this TCR beta chain was carried out in a study of blood T cell repertoires in COVID-19. For the study at large: Acute and convalescent COVID-19 samples came from the United States, Italy and Spain. PBMCs, B-cell-depleted T cells, or T cells were the source of the cDNA or gDNA that made up the material.

The participants were between roughly 18 and 89 years old and came from some 23 US areas. After removal of 2 bases from V and 5 bases from J, the junction contained 16 bases not matched to a gene. CDR3 size: 19 residues. Germline CDR1 is KGHSH and CDR2 is LQKENI. Sequenced by immunoSEQ multiplex PCR; TCRdb stores in-frame clones only, minus some. The top ten clones hold approximately 1.8% of a sample with some 500,000 clones, 88% of them seen once. The sequence derives from a woman in her forties who had recovered from COVID-19. This chain connects TRBV18 to TRBJ2-7; 12 nucleotides line up with TRBD1. The sequenced sample consisted of PBMCs or T cells enriched from blood (not recorded which). CDR3 amino acids: CASSPGELWGGTGGDEQYF. The CDR3 DNA reads TGTGCCAGCTCACCAGGTGAACTTTGGGGAGGGACAGGGGGCGACGAGCAGTACTTC.